Listed here are 12 T cell receptor beta chains from one sample, sequenced in a study of OX40 agonist ivuxolimab in advanced cancers. Assay used: immunoSEQ multiplex PCR; TCRdb lists only in-frame clones, some missing. Of 75,000 to 100,000 clones detected, around nine tenths appear once; the ten largest clones hold 0.25% to 0.35%. The source material was CD4+ or CD8+ T cells sorted from blood, sampled in a trial of the OX40 agonist ivuxolimab. Receptors originate from an adult with an advanced solid tumor such as melanoma, head and neck, liver or kidney cancer.

This clone has only a few counts. The same CDR3 is also encoded by other DNA sequences in this sample. V usage is TRBV5-1 and J usage is TRBJ2-1; 7 positions match TRBD2. Unmatched junction bases numbered 7, after V lost 8 bases and J lost 2 bases. Germline CDR1 SGHRS, CDR2 YFSETQ. The CDR3 is 14 amino acids. DNA for the CDR3: TGCGCCAGTGGGGGGGGTGGGCCCTACAATGAGCAGTTCTTC. As protein: CASGGGGPYNEQFF.

This clone was recorded only once. The rearrangement joins TRBV5-1 to TRBJ2-1, with 12 bases that match TRBD2. CDR1 and CDR2 (germline): SGHRS, YFSETQ. V lost 2 bases and J lost 4; bases outside the gene matches: 13. This CDR3 has 19 amino acids. DNA of the CDR3: TGCGCCAGCAGCTTCGAGGCTAGCGGGAGGGTGGGGTGGTACAATGAGCAGTTCTTC. Translated: CASSFEASGRVGWYNEQFF.

The chain employs TRBV19 and TRBJ2-7; D could derive from TRBD1 or TRBD2 (5 bases each). Germline CDR1 reads LNHDA; CDR2 reads SQIVND (reference sequence). V was shortened by 5 bases and J by 0 bases, with 17 bases between the two germline ends. CDR3 length: 16 amino acids. The DNA for the CDR3 is TGTGCCAGTAGTCCTCCTGGGACGGCGAGCTCCTACGAGCAGTACTTC. This encodes CASSPPGTASSYEQYF.

This sequence joins TRBV29-1 and TRBJ2-5; TRBD1 might be the D (5 bases). Germline V gene data show CDR1 as SQVTM and CDR2 as ANQGSEA. The V end lost 6 bases, the J end lost 5 bases, and 13 bases lay between the germline ends. This CDR3 has 12 amino acids. The CDR3 DNA is TGCAGCGTCCTACAGGAGACGGAGACCCAGTACTTC. This codes for CSVLQETETQYF.

This sequence joins TRBV10-1 and TRBJ2-4; D call uncertain. Trimming removed 3 bases at V and 4 bases at J, with 4 bases between. This CDR3 is 12 amino acids long. Germline values: CDR1 WNHNN, CDR2 SYGVQD (reference sequence). In DNA form, the CDR3 reads TGCGCCAGCAGTGATATGAAAAACATTCAGTACTTC. It specifies CASSDMKNIQYF.

This chain uses TRBV7-3 with TRBJ2-1; TRBD2 matches at 9 bases. Germline lookup yields CDR1 SGHTA and CDR2 FQGTGA. CDR3 length: 15 residues. Trimming removed 0 bases from V and 5 bases from J; junction bases left unmatched: 2. CDR3 sequence (DNA): TGTGCCAGCAGCTTAACGGGACTAGCAAACAATGAGCAGTTCTTC. Translating it yields CASSLTGLANNEQFF.

The chain links TRBV4-2 to TRBJ2-7, with 7 bases that match TRBD1. CDR1 and CDR2 (germline): LGHNA, YNFKEQ. Trimming cost V 4 bases and J 3 bases; bases outside gene matches: 12. The CDR3 totals 16 residues. As DNA, the CDR3 is TGTGCCAGCAGCCCCCGGACAGGCGCGAGTTACTACGAGCAGTACTTC. Translation gives CASSPRTGASYYEQYF.

The chain carries TRBV18 and TRBJ2-1; possibly TRBD2 for D (6 bases). V was clipped by 4 bases and J by 1 base, with 14 bases between them. The CDR3 has 16 residues. Germline CDR1 and CDR2: KGHSH and LQKENI. The CDR3 DNA reads TGTGCCAGCTCACTACTCCAGGGAGGATCCTACAATGAGCAGTTCTTC. Amino acid sequence: CASSLLQGGSYNEQFF.

The chain combines TRBV7-3 with TRBJ2-3; possible D gene TRBD1, 5 bases. Germline V CDR1 and CDR2: SGHTA, FQGTGA. The CDR3 covers 14 residues. V was trimmed by 7 bases and J by 4 bases, leaving 15 bases between them. CDR3 residues: CASNQGGGADTQYF. The DNA for the CDR3 is TGTGCCAGCAACCAGGGCGGTGGCGCAGATACGCAGTATTTT.

V is TRBV21-1 and J is TRBJ2-1; the table names TRBD2, a call not compared with the DNA. TRBV21-1 is deemed a pseudogene. This CDR3 spans 16 amino acids. The CDR3 sequence is CASSLTRGLALDEQFF. The CDR3 nucleotides read TGTGCCAGCAGTCTTACCCGAGGACTAGCTCTGGATGAGCAGTTCTTC.

The rearrangement uses TRBV19 and TRBJ2-5, with 9 bases that match TRBD1. The CDR3 length is 14 residues. The V gene end was trimmed by 1 base and the J gene end by 5 bases; junction bases not matched to a gene: 2. Germline-derived CDR1 and CDR2 are LNHDA and SQIVND (reference sequence). CDR3 in amino acids: CASSIGTGVETQYF. The CDR3 bases are TGTGCCAGTAGTATAGGGACAGGGGTGGAGACCCAGTACTTC.

The rearrangement joins TRBV6-1 to TRBJ2-1; 9 nucleotides line up with TRBD1. V lost 8 bases to trimming and J lost 2 bases; unmatched junction nucleotides: 4. The CDR3 sequence is 14 residues long. Germline-derived CDR1 and CDR2 are MNHNS and SASEGT. CDR3 sequence: CASEGQGAYNEQFF. The DNA for the CDR3 is TGTGCCAGCGAGGGACAGGGTGCCTACAATGAGCAGTTCTTC.